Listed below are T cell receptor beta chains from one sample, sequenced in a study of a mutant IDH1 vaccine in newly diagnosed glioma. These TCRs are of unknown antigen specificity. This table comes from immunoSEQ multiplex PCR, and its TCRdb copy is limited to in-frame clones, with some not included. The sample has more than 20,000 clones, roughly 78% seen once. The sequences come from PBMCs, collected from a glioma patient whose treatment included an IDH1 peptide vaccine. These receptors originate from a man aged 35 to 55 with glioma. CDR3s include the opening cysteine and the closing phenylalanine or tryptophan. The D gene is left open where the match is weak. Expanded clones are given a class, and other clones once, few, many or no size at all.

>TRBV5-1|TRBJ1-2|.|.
CASSLEGRYGYTF
TGCGCCAGCAGCTTGGAGGGGCGCTATGGCTACACCTTC
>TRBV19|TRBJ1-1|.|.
CASSRQMNTEAFF
TGTGCCAGTTCACGTCAGATGAACACTGAAGCTTTCTTT
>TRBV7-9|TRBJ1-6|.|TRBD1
CAIDRGNSPLHF
TGTGCCATCGACAGGGGAAATTCACCCCTCCACTTT
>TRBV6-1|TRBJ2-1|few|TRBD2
CASSVREGLNEQFF
TGTGCCAGCAGTGTGCGGGAGGGCCTCAATGAGCAGTTCTTC
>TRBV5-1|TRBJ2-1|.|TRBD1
CASRPGQGENHFLAGGYNEQFF
TGCGCCAGCAGGCCTGGACAGGGGGAAAACCACTTTCTTGCGGGAGGCTACAATGAGCAGTTCTTC
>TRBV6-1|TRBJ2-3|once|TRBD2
CASSDPAGGPGADTQYF
TGTGCCAGCAGTGACCCGGCGGGGGGCCCTGGGGCAGATACGCAGTATTTT
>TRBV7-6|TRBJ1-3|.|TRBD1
CASSLVAGGLLSGNTIYF
TGTGCCAGCAGCTTAGTGGCAGGGGGCCTCCTCTCTGGAAACACCATATATTTT
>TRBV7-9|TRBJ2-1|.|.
CASSTQSSYNEQFF
TGTGCCAGCAGCACCCAAAGCTCCTACAATGAGCAGTTCTTC
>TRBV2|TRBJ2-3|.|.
CASSAGTQEDTQYF
TGTGCCAGCAGTGCTGGGACACAAGAAGATACGCAGTATTTT
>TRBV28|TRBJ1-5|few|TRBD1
CASRKDRGGNQPQHF
TGTGCCAGCAGGAAGGACAGGGGCGGCAATCAGCCCCAGCATTTT
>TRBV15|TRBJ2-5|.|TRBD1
CATSRDLAGQGTSQETQYF
TGTGCCACCAGCAGAGATTTAGCGGGACAGGGGACTTCTCAAGAGACCCAGTACTTC
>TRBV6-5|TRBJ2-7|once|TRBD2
CASSKREGPYEQYF
TGTGCCAGCAGCAAGCGGGAGGGCCCCTACGAGCAGTACTTC
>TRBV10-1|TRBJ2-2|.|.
CASSWDGNTGELFF
TGCGCCAGCAGCTGGGACGGGAACACCGGGGAGCTGTTTTTT
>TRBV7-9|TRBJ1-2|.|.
CASTPAANYGYTF
TGTGCCAGCACCCCCGCAGCAAACTATGGCTACACCTTC
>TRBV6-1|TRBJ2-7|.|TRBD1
CASSEARTGGKDEQYF
TGTGCCAGCAGTGAAGCGCGGACAGGGGGTAAGGACGAGCAGTACTTC
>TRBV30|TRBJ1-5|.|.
CAWSIQAGNQPQHF
TGTGCCTGGAGTATCCAGGCCGGCAATCAGCCCCAGCATTTT
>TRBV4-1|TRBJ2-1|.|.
CASSQDGSDYNEQFF
TGCGCCAGCAGCCAAGATGGATCAGATTACAATGAGCAGTTCTTC
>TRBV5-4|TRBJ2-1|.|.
CASSSEVSRGSSYNEQFF
TGTGCCAGCAGCTCGGAGGTTTCTCGGGGCAGCTCCTACAATGAGCAGTTCTTC
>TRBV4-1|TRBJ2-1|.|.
CASSQGYPGEVEEQFF
TGCGCCAGCAGCCAAGGATATCCAGGGGAGGTAGAGGAGCAGTTCTTC
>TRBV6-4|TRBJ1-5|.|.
CASSDSAGGNQPQHF
TGTGCCAGCAGCGACAGTGCTGGGGGCAATCAGCCCCAGCATTTT
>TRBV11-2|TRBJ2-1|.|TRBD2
CASSLGPSGGYNEQFF
TGTGCCAGCAGCTTAGGTCCTAGCGGGGGATACAATGAGCAGTTCTTC
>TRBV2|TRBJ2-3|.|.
CASGSSTDTQYF
TGTGCCAGCGGGTCTAGCACAGATACGCAGTATTTT
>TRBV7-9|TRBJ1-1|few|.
CASSSGTFGPEAFF
TGTGCCAGCAGCTCCGGGACATTCGGGCCTGAAGCTTTCTTT
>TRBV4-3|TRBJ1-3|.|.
CASSQDGRGRNTIYF
TGCGCCAGCAGCCAAGATGGCAGGGGAAGAAACACCATATATTTT
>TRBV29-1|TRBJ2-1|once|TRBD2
CSVEAGTSGVSEQFF
TGCAGCGTTGAAGCTGGGACTAGCGGGGTATCTGAGCAGTTCTTC
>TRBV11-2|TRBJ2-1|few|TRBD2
CASSFLAGELTYNEQFF
TGTGCCAGCAGCTTCCTAGCGGGAGAACTTACCTACAATGAGCAGTTCTTC
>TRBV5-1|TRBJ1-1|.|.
CASSLGSSIRNTEAFF
TGCGCCAGCAGCTTGGGGTCGTCCATTCGGAACACTGAAGCTTTCTTT
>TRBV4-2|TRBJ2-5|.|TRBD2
CASSQDLGGLGGETQYF
TGTGCCAGCAGCCAAGATCTAGGGGGACTAGGAGGAGAGACCCAGTACTTC
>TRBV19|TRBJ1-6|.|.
CASSESSYNSPLHF
TGTGCCAGTAGCGAGAGCTCCTATAATTCACCCCTCCACTTT
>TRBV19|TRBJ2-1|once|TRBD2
CASSDSSGRSNEQFF
TGTGCCAGTAGTGACTCGAGCGGGAGATCGAATGAGCAGTTCTTC
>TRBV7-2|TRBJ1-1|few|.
CASSFYTSTEAFF
TGTGCCAGCAGCTTTTACACAAGCACTGAAGCTTTCTTT
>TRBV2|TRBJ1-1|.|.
CAERKELNTEAFF
TGTGCCGAACGGAAGGAACTGAACACTGAAGCTTTCTTT
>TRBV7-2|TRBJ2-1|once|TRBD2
CASSLVSRGTYNEQFF
TGTGCCAGCAGCTTAGTGTCGCGGGGGACCTACAATGAGCAGTTCTTC
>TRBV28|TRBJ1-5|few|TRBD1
CASSWIPGQGPVANQPQHF
TGTGCCAGCAGCTGGATACCGGGACAGGGACCTGTGGCTAATCAGCCCCAGCATTTT
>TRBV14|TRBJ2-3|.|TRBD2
CASSQGGLAGLGDTQYF
TGTGCCAGCAGCCAAGGGGGACTAGCGGGACTCGGAGATACGCAGTATTTT
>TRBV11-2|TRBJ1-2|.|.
CASSGVRGPYGYTF
TGTGCCAGCAGCGGAGTGCGGGGCCCATATGGCTACACCTTC
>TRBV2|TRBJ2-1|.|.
CASSVRSEQFF
TGTGCCAGCTCGGTAAGGAGTGAGCAGTTCTTC
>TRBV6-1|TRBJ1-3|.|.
CASSDYWEVPLEDTIYF
TGTGCCAGCAGTGATTATTGGGAAGTCCCTTTGGAGGACACCATATATTTT
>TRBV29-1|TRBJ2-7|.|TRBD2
CSVGGLAGAYEQYF
TGCAGCGTTGGGGGACTAGCGGGAGCCTACGAGCAGTACTTC
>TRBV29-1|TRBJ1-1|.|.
CSVLLHGSRDTEAFF
TGCAGCGTCCTCCTACACGGTTCGAGGGACACTGAAGCTTTCTTT
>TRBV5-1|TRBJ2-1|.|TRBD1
CASSAGTGGGNEQFF
TGCGCCAGCAGCGCCGGGACAGGTGGAGGCAATGAGCAGTTCTTC
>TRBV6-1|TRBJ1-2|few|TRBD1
CASSDYPTGGGGGYTF
TGTGCCAGCAGTGACTACCCGACAGGGGGCGGCGGGGGCTACACCTTC
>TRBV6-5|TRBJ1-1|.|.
CASSYSGKNTEAFF
TGTGCCAGCAGTTACTCGGGCAAGAACACTGAAGCTTTCTTT
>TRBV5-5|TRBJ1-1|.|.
CASSLVFIREQSNTEAFF
TGTGCCAGCAGCTTGGTTTTCATCAGGGAACAGTCGAACACTGAAGCTTTCTTT
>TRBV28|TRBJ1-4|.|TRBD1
CASGTGGGDGEKLFF
TGTGCCAGCGGGACAGGGGGGGGTGACGGGGAAAAACTGTTTTTT
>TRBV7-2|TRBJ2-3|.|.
CASLGWGSTDTQYF
TGTGCCAGCCTGGGATGGGGCAGCACAGATACGCAGTATTTT
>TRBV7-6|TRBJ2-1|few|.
CASSPRYRAGSYNEQFF
TGTGCCAGCAGCCCACGCTACAGGGCTGGGTCCTACAATGAGCAGTTCTTC
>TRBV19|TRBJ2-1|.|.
CASSIGPSSSAPIRGEQFF
TGTGCCAGTAGTATAGGCCCCAGTTCGTCAGCTCCCATACGGGGTGAGCAGTTCTTC
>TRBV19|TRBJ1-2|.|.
CASSIKSSRAGYTF
TGTGCCAGTAGTATAAAATCGTCTAGAGCTGGCTACACCTTC
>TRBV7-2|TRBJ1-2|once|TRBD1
CATNPDRGIGYTF
TGTGCCACCAACCCGGACAGGGGTATCGGCTACACCTTC